This is a list of T cell receptor beta chains from one sample in a study of early T cells in non-severe SARS-CoV-2 infection. TCRdb re-called the 5' RACE reads through MiXCR, storing one row per CDR3 protein. The repertoire holds some 59,000 distinct CDR3 sequences, with roughly 9% as singletons. The material was whole blood, obtained at baseline. The receptors stem from an adult who was a healthcare worker with PCR-confirmed SARS-CoV-2 infection or an uninfected control (not recorded which). The CDR3 runs from the conserved cysteine through the conserved F or W. Size is omitted from some rows. Given values are once, few, many or a class for expanded clones.

v_gene	j_gene	abundance	CDR3aa
TRBV14	TRBJ2-3	few	CASSPGTFTDTQYF
TRBV6-1	TRBJ1-1	many	CASSEARGAPFF
TRBV7-8	TRBJ2-1	few	CASSLDLPKINEQFF
TRBV2	TRBJ2-1	NA	CASSPMDRGINEQFF
TRBV7-6	TRBJ2-5	many	CASSSKTGGHETQYF
TRBV2	TRBJ2-7	many	CASSEAIPGLAGVPGYEQYF
TRBV29-1	TRBJ2-5	many	CSAEKGGTETQYF
TRBV6-2/TRBV6-3	TRBJ2-2	many	CASSYPLAPGELFF
TRBV6-1	TRBJ2-7	few	CASTEGSYEQYF
TRBV7-2	TRBJ2-7	NA	CATSSTTGTNFYEQYF
TRBV7-9	TRBJ1-6	many	CASSQAGAYSPLHF
TRBV6-1	TRBJ1-3	NA	CASSEMGPISGNTIYF
TRBV11-2	TRBJ2-7	few	CASSLILDILPYEQYF
TRBV6-6	TRBJ2-5	many	CASSYGGGTQYF
TRBV7-2	TRBJ1-2	many	CASSSRGQGLNYGYTF
TRBV27	TRBJ1-1	few	CASSPRTAYGTEAFF
TRBV4-1	TRBJ2-7	NA	CASSQLSGSKYEQYF
TRBV25-1	TRBJ1-3	NA	CASRDRLSGNTIYF
TRBV19	TRBJ1-5	many	CASSRTAYSNQPQHF
TRBV18	TRBJ1-4	NA	CASSPLASSTNEKLFF
TRBV10-2	TRBJ2-5	few	CASSELLGMETQYF
TRBV5-6	TRBJ1-2	many	CASSLGVSRYGYTF
TRBV30	TRBJ1-6	few	CALQGLDNSPLHF
TRBV5-1	TRBJ1-1	few	CASSLGPKAEAFF
TRBV27	TRBJ2-3	NA	CASKLESTDTQYF
TRBV7-2	TRBJ2-5	NA	CASSLFSGRAGETQYF
TRBV6-1	TRBJ2-5	many	CASRSWGRETQYF
TRBV20-1	TRBJ2-3	many	CSAHKGRADTQYF
TRBV7-3	TRBJ2-5	many	CASSLTGPTALQETQYF
TRBV7-2	TRBJ2-7	many	CASSLNSGTYEQYF
TRBV7-8	TRBJ2-3	NA	CASTRDGFTDTQYF
TRBV4-1	TRBJ1-2	few	CASSQDGTARLYGYTF
TRBV7-2	TRBJ2-1	few	CASSQSGGAHEQFF
TRBV27	TRBJ2-3	few	CASSLSLKWPDTQYF
TRBV9	TRBJ2-1	few	CASGTPYNEQFF
TRBV2	TRBJ2-7	few	CASSGADYEQYF
TRBV18	TRBJ1-3	NA	CASSPSRGRGYTGNTIYF
TRBV6-1	TRBJ2-6	few	CASPRSGANVLTF
TRBV2	TRBJ2-7	NA	CASSSGQGLAEQYF
TRBV19	TRBJ2-5	many	CASRTDPRYF
TRBV10-3	TRBJ2-1	few	CAISPRTSGGYNEQFF
TRBV12-3/TRBV12-4	TRBJ2-7	many	CASSQGRGGIYEQYF
TRBV28	TRBJ2-4	NA	CASSALLSLAKNIQYF
TRBV5-1	TRBJ2-5	NA	CASSFSSTKETQYF
TRBV12-3/TRBV12-4	TRBJ2-7	NA	CASSSQGAYEQYF
TRBV6-1	TRBJ2-3	few	CASSDGGWADTQYF
TRBV5-1	TRBJ2-1	many	CASSFGVYSYNEQFF
TRBV6-1	TRBJ2-3	few	CASSRLPSGARQYF
TRBV28	TRBJ1-5	many	CASSLTGPQPQHF
TRBV27	TRBJ1-5	few	CASAQSGDQPQHF
TRBV5-4	TRBJ2-2	many	CASSLEAEYTGELFF
TRBV7-2	TRBJ2-7	few	CASSPEGAHYSAEQYF
TRBV27	TRBJ2-7	few	CATQGRGGSRGSEQYF
TRBV20-1	TRBJ2-7	many	CSARGFYEQYF
TRBV7-8	TRBJ1-6	few	CASSLVEGPNSPLHF
TRBV7-9	TRBJ2-5	many	CASRQTEGRETQYF
TRBV29-1	TRBJ2-2	NA	CSVTPQGNTGELFF
TRBV2	TRBJ1-5	NA	CASKVKGPNQPQHF
TRBV7-3	TRBJ2-1	many	CASSSVAGVGNEQFF
TRBV6-5	TRBJ2-2	NA	CASSPSRPNTGELFF